This TCR beta chain comes out of a study of CXCR3-negative and CXCR3-positive naive CD8 T cells. Study-wide points: The study found more hydrophobic TRB CDR3s in CXCR3-positive naive cells than in CXCR3-negative naive cells. Post-cryopreservation CXCR3 expression was partly diminished, and the bulk of assays employed fresh PBMCs.

The libraries of TRB cDNA were prepared using 5' RACE with UMI labels. After re-calling the 5' RACE reads, TCRdb lists one entry per CDR3 protein, DNA absent. Listed are roughly 110,000 distinct CDR3 sequences; approximately 0.37% falls within the top ten. The CDR3 is made up of 14 amino acids. Germline V CDR1 and CDR2: SGDLS, YYNGEE. Of note for this clonotype: What it binds is not known.

The material sequenced was naive CXCR3+ CD8+ T cells from blood. Subset indicated: CD45RO-CCR7+CD27+CD95- naive CD8+ T cells expressing CXCR3 (TNR3+). The chain has TRBV9 and TRBJ2-1. This sequence was found in a human donor in good health. Some clones in this sample may be carry-over from other donors' samples. This CDR3 reads CASSVAGFYNEQFF.